The 17 T cell receptor beta chains presented below share a single source sample, sequenced in a study of T cells after yellow fever vaccination (dated by TCRdb to the late 2010s). This specimen's treatment or condition label, per the study, means: live attenuated yellow fever vaccine strain. The protocol used for the library was 5' RACE. The sequencing machine was an Illumina NovaSeq 6000. TCRdb reprocessed the public reads (quality trimming at Q25 with fastp, clone calling with MiXCR) and kept in-frame beta chains. CDR3 protein sequences are deduplicated, and each keeps its most common genes and DNA. The sample includes some 400,000 distinct CDR3 sequences, with over 15% observed a single time. The ten largest account for over 15% of the sample. Sequencing used PBMCs, obtained before the yellow fever booster vaccination. The receptors shown here come from a man aged 18 to 30 who received the YFV17D yellow fever vaccine.

This clonotype was seen only a few times. V gene TRBV12-3 or TRBV12-4 combines with J gene TRBJ2-7; D not certain. The CDR3 loop spans 14 amino acids. The V end lost 1 base, the J end lost 3 bases, and 10 bases lay between the germline ends. The CDR3 loop is CASSLGRWDYEQYV. As DNA, the CDR3 is TGTGCCAGCAGTTTAGGCAGGTGGGACTACGAGCAGTACGTC.

The chain couples TRBV18 to TRBJ1-4; D ambiguous. V was shortened by 6 bases and J by 5 bases, with 7 bases between the two germline ends. The CDR3 totals 12 residues. CDR1 and CDR2 from the germline V gene are KGHSH and LQKENI. As DNA, the CDR3 is TGTGCCAGCTCCCGACGGAATGAAAAACTGTTTTTT. Translating it yields CASSRRNEKLFF.

In this sample, this clonotype turned up a few times. The J gene is TRBJ1-5, the V gene TRBV7-9; weak D call: TRBD1 (6 bases). CDR1 is SEHNR, CDR2 FQNEAQ, per germline (reference sequence). V lost 4 bases and J lost 4, with 17 bases in between. This CDR3 spans 16 amino acids. CDR3 amino acids: CASSSQLQGPNQPQHF. The CDR3 nucleotides read TGTGCCAGCAGCTCACAACTACAGGGTCCGAATCAGCCCCAGCATTTT.

The rearrangement joins TRBV5-5 to TRBJ2-4; 9 bases align to TRBD1. The CDR3 extends over 15 amino acids. Per germline, CDR1 SGHKS and CDR2 YYEKEE (reference sequence). V dropped 4 bases and J dropped 6; count of bases not matched to a gene: 8. CDR3 amino acids: CASSTDRGVGNIQYF. Here the CDR3 DNA reads TGTGCCAGCAGCACTGACAGGGGGGTAGGAAACATTCAGTACTTC.

This clonotype was counted only a few times. J is TRBJ2-1 and V is TRBV6-6; the match to TRBD2 covers 7 bases. Germline lookup yields CDR1 MNHNY and CDR2 SVGAGI (reference sequence). The CDR3 loop spans 14 amino acids. V shed 6 bases and J 4 bases; nucleotides not matched to a gene: 6. CDR3 nucleotides: TGTGCCAGCAGCGATGTCGGGGGGTACAATGAGCAGTTCTTC. Amino acids: CASSDVGGYNEQFF.

This clonotype was detected only a few times. For the CDR3, the DNA is TGTGCCAGCAGCTTAGTTAGGCGGGGGGGTGAGCAGTTCTTC. It translates to CASSLVRRGGEQFF. This sequence joins TRBV7-2 and TRBJ2-1, with TRBD2 matching 9 bases. After removal of 1 base from V and 9 bases from J, the junction contained 4 bases not matched to a gene. This CDR3 has 14 residues. Looked up from germline, CDR1 is SGHTA and CDR2 is FQGNSA.

The chain is built from TRBV7-2 and TRBJ1-2; TRBD1 agrees at 9 bases. The CDR3 spans 16 residues. The junction had 10 bases not matched to a gene; V was cut back by 1 base and J by 7 bases. CDR1 is SGHTA and CDR2 is FQGNSA in the germline V gene. The CDR3 nucleotides are TGTGCCAGCAGCTTAGAGAGTGGGACAGGGTCGAGTGGCTACACCTTC. Residues: CASSLESGTGSSGYTF.

This chain uses TRBV5-1 with TRBJ2-3; TRBD2 agrees at 12 bases. The germline CDR1 and CDR2 sequences are SGHRS and YFSETQ. V shed 3 bases and J 3 bases; nucleotides not matched to a gene: 5. The CDR3 spans 16 residues. The CDR3: CASSSFLAGGTDTQYF. The DNA of the CDR3 is TGCGCCAGCAGCTCATTTCTAGCGGGGGGGACAGATACGCAGTATTTT.

This chain joins TRBV7-8 and TRBJ2-1; D is ambiguous. CDR1 SGHVS and CDR2 FQNEAQ come from the germline V gene. The germline V and J ends were trimmed by 5 bases and 6 bases, with 11 bases remaining between them. The CDR3 is made up of 13 amino acids. CDR3 in amino acids: CASSPPLSNEQFF. Written as DNA, the CDR3 is TGTGCCAGCAGCCCGCCGTTGTCCAATGAGCAGTTCTTC.

The CDR3 reads CASSYLGQDYGYTF. The CDR3 DNA reads TGTGCCAGCAGTTACCTGGGACAGGATTATGGCTACACCTTC. This sequence joins TRBV6-5 and TRBJ1-2, with TRBD1 matching 8 bases. Germline V lookup: CDR1 MNHEY, CDR2 SVGAGI. The junction had 4 bases not matched to a gene; V was cut back by 2 bases and J by 5 bases. CDR3 length equals 14 residues.

The chain employs TRBV4-3 and TRBJ1-1, with a tentative D call TRBD1 (6 bases). Germline CDR1 reads LGHNA; CDR2 reads YSLEER. Trimming removed 3 bases from V and 5 bases from J, with 13 bases in between. This CDR3 spans 14 amino acids. CDR3 sequence reads: CASSQNRARTEAFF. CDR3 coding DNA: TGCGCCAGCAGCCAGAACAGGGCGAGAACTGAAGCTTTCTTT.

The chain has TRBV3-1 and TRBJ2-1; D not resolved. Germline values: CDR1 LGHDT, CDR2 YNNKEL (reference sequence). This CDR3 is built from 12 residues. V lost 5 bases and J lost 8, with 10 bases in between. The CDR3 loop is CASSSTLDEQFF. In DNA, the CDR3 is TGTGCCAGCAGCTCCACCCTGGATGAGCAGTTCTTC.

V and J are TRBV11-2 and TRBJ2-2, with TRBD1 as a possible D gene (6 bases). CDR3 length: 14 residues. Trimming pared 4 bases from V and 5 bases from J, leaving 11 bases between. Germline loops: CDR1 SGHAT, CDR2 FQNNGV. DNA of the CDR3: TGTGCCAGCAGCTCCAGGGGATTTACCGGGGAGCTGTTTTTT. It codes for CASSSRGFTGELFF.

V and J are TRBV4-1 and TRBJ2-5, with 15 bases lining up with TRBD2. V trimming: 4 bases; J trimming: 1 base; junction bases outside the gene matches: 7. The germline CDR1 and CDR2 sequences are MGHRA and YSYEKL. CDR3 size: 18 residues. The CDR3 protein is CASSPGLAGGNGQETQYF. The CDR3 bases are TGCGCCAGCAGCCCGGGACTAGCGGGGGGTAACGGCCAAGAGACCCAGTACTTC.

The rearrangement links TRBV7-2 to TRBJ1-1; no clear D gene. Germline V gene lookup returns CDR1 SGHTA and CDR2 FQGNSA. The ends were cut back, 0 bases at V and 0 bases at J, with 8 bases in the middle. The CDR3 is 15 residues long. The CDR3 sequence is CASSLALVVNTEAFF. The CDR3 nucleotides are TGTGCCAGCAGCTTAGCGTTAGTTGTGAACACTGAAGCTTTCTTT.

The V call is TRBV5-1, the J call TRBJ2-3, with 7 bases lining up with TRBD1. The junction had 4 bases not matched to a gene; V was cut back by 4 bases and J by 2 bases. The length of the CDR3 is 14 residues. Germline V gives CDR1 SGHRS, CDR2 YFSETQ. For the CDR3, the DNA is TGCGCCAGCAGCCCGGGACAGAACACAGATACGCAGTATTTT. As protein: CASSPGQNTDTQYF.

The chain couples TRBV9 to TRBJ2-3; possible D gene TRBD2, 5 bases. The length of the CDR3 is 16 residues. The V and J ends lost 0 bases and 1 base respectively, with 12 bases between them. Germline V CDR1 and CDR2: SGDLS, YYNGEE. Written as DNA, the CDR3 is TGTGCCAGCAGCGTAGCGGGATTTAGAGGCACAGATACGCAGTATTTT. Protein sequence: CASSVAGFRGTDTQYF.